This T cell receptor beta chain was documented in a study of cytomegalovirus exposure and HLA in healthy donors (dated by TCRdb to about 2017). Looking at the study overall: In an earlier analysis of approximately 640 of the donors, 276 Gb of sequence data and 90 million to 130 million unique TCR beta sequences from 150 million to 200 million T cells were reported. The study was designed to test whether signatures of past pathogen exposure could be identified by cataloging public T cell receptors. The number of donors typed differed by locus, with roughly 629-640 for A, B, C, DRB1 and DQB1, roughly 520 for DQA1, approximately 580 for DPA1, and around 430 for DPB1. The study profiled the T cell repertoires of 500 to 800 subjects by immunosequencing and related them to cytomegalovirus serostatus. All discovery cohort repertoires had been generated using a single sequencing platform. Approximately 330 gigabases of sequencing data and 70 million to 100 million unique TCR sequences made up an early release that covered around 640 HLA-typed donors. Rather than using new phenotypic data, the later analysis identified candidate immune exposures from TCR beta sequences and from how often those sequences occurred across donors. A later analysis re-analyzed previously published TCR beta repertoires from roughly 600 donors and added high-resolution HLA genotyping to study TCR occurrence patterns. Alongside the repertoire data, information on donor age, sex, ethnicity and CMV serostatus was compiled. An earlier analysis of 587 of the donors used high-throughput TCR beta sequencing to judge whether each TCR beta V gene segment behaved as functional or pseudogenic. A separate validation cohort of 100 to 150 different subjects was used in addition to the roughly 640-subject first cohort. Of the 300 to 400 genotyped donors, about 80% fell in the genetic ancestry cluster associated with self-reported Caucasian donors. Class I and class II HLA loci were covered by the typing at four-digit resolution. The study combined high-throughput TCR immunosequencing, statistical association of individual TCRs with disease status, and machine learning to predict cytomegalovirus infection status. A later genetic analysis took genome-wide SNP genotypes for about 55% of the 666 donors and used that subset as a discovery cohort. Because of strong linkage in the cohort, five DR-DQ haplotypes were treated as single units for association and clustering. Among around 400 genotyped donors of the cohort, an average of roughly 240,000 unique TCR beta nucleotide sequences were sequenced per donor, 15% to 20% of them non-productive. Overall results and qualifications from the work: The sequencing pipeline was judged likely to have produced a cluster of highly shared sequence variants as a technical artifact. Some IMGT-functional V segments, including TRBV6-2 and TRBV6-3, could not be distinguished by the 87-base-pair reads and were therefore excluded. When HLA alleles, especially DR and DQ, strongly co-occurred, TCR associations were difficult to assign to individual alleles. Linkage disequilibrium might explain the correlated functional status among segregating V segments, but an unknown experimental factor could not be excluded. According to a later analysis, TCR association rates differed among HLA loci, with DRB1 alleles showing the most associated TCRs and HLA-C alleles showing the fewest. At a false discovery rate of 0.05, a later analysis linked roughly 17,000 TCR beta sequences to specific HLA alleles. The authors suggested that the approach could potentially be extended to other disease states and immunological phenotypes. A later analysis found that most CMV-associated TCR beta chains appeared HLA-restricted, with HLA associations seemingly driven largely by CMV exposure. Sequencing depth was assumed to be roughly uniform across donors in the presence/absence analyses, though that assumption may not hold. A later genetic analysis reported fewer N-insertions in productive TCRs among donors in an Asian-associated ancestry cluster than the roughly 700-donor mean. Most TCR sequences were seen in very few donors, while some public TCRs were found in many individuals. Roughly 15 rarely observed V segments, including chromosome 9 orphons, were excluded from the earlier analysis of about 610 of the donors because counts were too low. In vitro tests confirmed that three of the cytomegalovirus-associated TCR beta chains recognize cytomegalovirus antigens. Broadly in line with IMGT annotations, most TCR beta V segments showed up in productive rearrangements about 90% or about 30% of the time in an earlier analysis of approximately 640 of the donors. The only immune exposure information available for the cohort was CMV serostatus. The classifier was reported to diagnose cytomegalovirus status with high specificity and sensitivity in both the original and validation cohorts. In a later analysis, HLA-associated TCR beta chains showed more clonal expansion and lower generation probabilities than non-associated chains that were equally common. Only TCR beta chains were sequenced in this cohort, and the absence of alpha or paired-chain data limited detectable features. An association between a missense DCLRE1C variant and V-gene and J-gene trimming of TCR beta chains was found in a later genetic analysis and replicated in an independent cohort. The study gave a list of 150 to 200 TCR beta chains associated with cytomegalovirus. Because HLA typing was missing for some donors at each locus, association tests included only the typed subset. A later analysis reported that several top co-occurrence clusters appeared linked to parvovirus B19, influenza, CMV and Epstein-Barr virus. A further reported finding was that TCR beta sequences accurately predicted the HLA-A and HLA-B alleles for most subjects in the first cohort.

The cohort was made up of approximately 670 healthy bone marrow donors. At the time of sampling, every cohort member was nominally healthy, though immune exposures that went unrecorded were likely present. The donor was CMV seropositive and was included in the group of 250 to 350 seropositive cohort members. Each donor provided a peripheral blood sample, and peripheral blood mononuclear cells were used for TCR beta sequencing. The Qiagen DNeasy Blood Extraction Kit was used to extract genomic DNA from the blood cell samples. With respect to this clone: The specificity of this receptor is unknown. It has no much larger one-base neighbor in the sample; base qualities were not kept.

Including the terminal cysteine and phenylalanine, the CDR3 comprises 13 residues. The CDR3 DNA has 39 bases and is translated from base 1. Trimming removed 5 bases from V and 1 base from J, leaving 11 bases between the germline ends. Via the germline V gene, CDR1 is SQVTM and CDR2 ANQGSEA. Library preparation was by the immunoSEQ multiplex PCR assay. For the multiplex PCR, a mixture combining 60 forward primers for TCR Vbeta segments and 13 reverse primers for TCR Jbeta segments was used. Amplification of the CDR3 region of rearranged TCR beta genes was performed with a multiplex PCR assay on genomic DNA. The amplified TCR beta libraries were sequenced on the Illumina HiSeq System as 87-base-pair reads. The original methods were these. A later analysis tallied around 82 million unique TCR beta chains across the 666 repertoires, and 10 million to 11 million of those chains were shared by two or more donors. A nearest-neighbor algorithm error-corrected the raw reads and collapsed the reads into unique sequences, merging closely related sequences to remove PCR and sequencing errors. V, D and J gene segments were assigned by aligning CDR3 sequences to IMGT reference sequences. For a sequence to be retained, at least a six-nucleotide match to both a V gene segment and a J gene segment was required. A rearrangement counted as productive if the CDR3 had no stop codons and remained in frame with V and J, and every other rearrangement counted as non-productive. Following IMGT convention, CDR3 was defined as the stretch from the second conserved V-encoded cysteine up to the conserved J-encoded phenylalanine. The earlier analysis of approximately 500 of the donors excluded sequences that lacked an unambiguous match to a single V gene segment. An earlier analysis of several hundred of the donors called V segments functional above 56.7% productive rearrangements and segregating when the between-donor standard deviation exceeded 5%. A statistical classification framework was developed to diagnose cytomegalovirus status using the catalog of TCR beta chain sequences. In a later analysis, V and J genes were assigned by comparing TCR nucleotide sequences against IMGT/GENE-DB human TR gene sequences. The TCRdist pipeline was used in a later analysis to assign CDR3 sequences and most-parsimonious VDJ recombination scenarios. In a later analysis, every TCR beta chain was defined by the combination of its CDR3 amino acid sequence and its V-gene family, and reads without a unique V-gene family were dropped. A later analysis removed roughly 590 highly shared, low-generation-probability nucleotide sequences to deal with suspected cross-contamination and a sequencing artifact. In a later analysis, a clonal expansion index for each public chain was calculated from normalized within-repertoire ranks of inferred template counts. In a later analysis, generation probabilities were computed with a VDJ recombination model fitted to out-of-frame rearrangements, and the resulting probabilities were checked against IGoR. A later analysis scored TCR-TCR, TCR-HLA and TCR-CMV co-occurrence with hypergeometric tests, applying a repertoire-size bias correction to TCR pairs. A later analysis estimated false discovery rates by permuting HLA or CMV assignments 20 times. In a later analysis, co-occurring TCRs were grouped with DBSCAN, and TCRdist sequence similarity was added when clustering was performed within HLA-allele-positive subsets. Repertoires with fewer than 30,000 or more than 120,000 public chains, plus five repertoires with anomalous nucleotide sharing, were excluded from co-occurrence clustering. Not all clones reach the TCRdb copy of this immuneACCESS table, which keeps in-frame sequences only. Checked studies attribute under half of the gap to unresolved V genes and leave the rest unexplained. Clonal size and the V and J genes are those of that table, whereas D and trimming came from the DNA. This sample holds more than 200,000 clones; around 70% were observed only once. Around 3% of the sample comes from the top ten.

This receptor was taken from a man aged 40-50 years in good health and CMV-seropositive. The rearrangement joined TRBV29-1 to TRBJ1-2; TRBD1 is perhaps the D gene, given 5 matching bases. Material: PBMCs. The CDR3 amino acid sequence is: CSVWGDFNYGYTF. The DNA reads TGCAGCGTTTGGGGGGATTTTAACTATGGCTACACCTTC.